The rows below give T cell receptor beta chains drawn from one sample of a study of beta chain features in type 1 diabetes. Repertoires were generated with immunoSEQ multiplex PCR, while TCRdb's copy carries only in-frame clones and drops some. Of about 150,000 clones listed, about 9.3% are singletons. The sample taken for sequencing was central memory CD4+ T cells from blood. These receptors were obtained from a man aged 25-45 years with type 1 diabetes. The CDR3 runs from the conserved cysteine through the conserved F or W. The order of the fields is V gene, CDR3 protein.

TRBV28 CASSPPRTGSNTEAFF
TRBV6-6 CASSYPGTVNTGELFF
TRBV9 CASSVLPGEDTQYF
TRBV28 CASMGGSQSEQYF
TRBV5-1 CASSLVSGVSTDTQYF
TRBV7-9 CASSFDTNYGYTF
TRBV6-6 CASRSTAGVQETQYF
TRBV11-2 CASSFRIGLAENTGELFF
TRBV4-2 CASSPRIGVTGELFF
TRBV28 CASTSGTANEKLFF
TRBV9 CASSVAGSRGIEQFF